These 25 T cell receptor beta chains share one sample of origin, sequenced in a study of OX40 agonist ivuxolimab in advanced cancers. The table came from immunoSEQ multiplex PCR; TCRdb's copy has only in-frame clones and leaves some out. The sample yields about 58,000 clones, about 79% seen once. The input for sequencing was CD4+ or CD8+ T cells sorted from blood, taken in a trial of the OX40 agonist ivuxolimab. The source of these receptors is an adult with an advanced solid tumor such as melanoma, head and neck, liver or kidney cancer.

Many counts were recorded for this clone. Other DNA sequences in this specimen translate into the identical CDR3. The rearrangement uses TRBV19 and TRBJ1-5; TRBD1 might be the D (5 bases). CDR3 length: 15 amino acids. V was clipped by 1 base and J by 4 bases, with 11 bases between them. The germline gives CDR1 LNHDA, CDR2 SQIVND (reference sequence). The CDR3 DNA reads TGTGCCAGTAGTATAGGGGGGGGGTCGAATCAGCCCCAGCATTTT. This sequence encodes CASSIGGGSNQPQHF.

The chain employs TRBV5-6 and TRBJ2-1; 14 bases align to TRBD2. This CDR3 region has 16 residues. Trimming cost V 4 bases and J 1 base; bases outside gene matches: 1. Germline V CDR1 and CDR2: SGHDT, YYEEEE. The CDR3 DNA follows: TGTGCCAGCAGCCGACTAGCGGGAGGGTCCTACAATGAGCAGTTCTTC. It codes for CASSRLAGGSYNEQFF. The full variable domain, rest sourced from reference TRBV5-6 and TRBJ2-1, is DAGVTQSPTHLIKTRGQQVTLRCSPKSGHDTVSWYQQALGQGPQFIFQYYEEEERQRGNFPDRFSGHQFPNYSSELNVNALLLGDSALYLCASSRLAGGSYNEQFFGPGTRLTVL.

The chain is built from TRBV7-2 and TRBJ2-3, with D possibly being TRBD1 or TRBD2 (6 bases each). Germline V lookup: CDR1 SGHTA, CDR2 FQGNSA. V was pared by 4 bases and J by 2 bases, with 16 bases between. CDR3 length equals 16 residues. CDR3 protein: CASSSRGVGVTDTQYF. CDR3 bases: TGTGCCAGCAGCTCGAGGGGGGTTGGGGTCACAGATACGCAGTATTTT.

The sample holds one count of this clone. The junction shows a germline mismatch at one end, possibly a read error. This rearrangement joins TRBV7-8 to TRBJ2-1; D might be TRBD1 or TRBD2, each matching 5 bases. There are 14 residues in the CDR3. CDR1 is SGHVS, CDR2 FQNEAQ, per germline. The CDR3 bases are TGTGCCAACAGCTTATCCGGGGCTGGGAGTGAGCAGTTCTTC. It yields the protein CANSLSGAGSEQFF.

The V gene is TRBV15, the J gene TRBJ1-3, with no clear D. The V gene's germline CDR1 is LNHNV and CDR2 YYDKDF (reference sequence). V was clipped by 0 bases and J by 0 bases, with 9 bases between them. CDR3 length: 16 amino acids. CDR3 amino acids: CATSRDRANSGNTIYF. Here the CDR3 DNA reads TGTGCCACCAGCAGAGATCGGGCTAACTCTGGAAACACCATATATTTT.

The chain uses TRBV2 and TRBJ1-4, with 7 bases identical to TRBD1. The V and J ends lost 6 bases and 7 bases, in that order; junction bases with no gene match: 5. The CDR3 is 13 amino acids. The germline V gene has CDR1 SNHLY and CDR2 FYNNEI. The CDR3 loop is CASSWDSGEKLFF. The CDR3 bases are TGTGCCAGCAGCTGGGACAGCGGTGAAAAACTGTTTTTT. The full variable domain, completed using reference TRBV2 and TRBJ1-4, is EPEVTQTPSHQVTQMGQEVILRCVPISNHLYFYWYRQILGQKVEFLVSFYNNEISEKSEIFDDQFSVERPDGSNFTLKIRSTKLEDSAMYFCASSWDSGEKLFFGSGTQLSVL.

The gene calls are TRBV4-2 and TRBJ2-7; 9 bases align to TRBD1. Germline CDR1 and CDR2: LGHNA and YNFKEQ. V shed 0 bases and J 2 bases; nucleotides not matched to a gene: 5. The CDR3 covers 16 residues. The CDR3 spells CASSQDRTGAAYEQYF. The CDR3 DNA reads as TGTGCCAGCAGCCAAGATCGGACAGGGGCGGCCTACGAGCAGTACTTC.

The chain carries TRBV10-3 and TRBJ1-5; 7 nucleotides line up with TRBD1. The CDR3 runs to 17 residues. Trimming took 2 bases from V and 0 from J; bases not matched to a gene: 7. Germline-derived CDR1 and CDR2 are ENHRY and SYGVKD. The CDR3 DNA follows: TGTGCCATCAGTGAGGTCCGGGACAGAGATAGCAATCAGCCCCAGCATTTT. Translation gives CAISEVRDRDSNQPQHF.

The gene calls are TRBV18 and TRBJ2-2; the D gene could be TRBD1 or TRBD2 (5 bases each). CDR1 and CDR2 (germline): KGHSH, LQKENI. This CDR3 is built from 13 residues. The V gene lost 2 bases and the J gene lost 4 bases, with 5 bases spanning the gap. The CDR3 spells CASSPGGTGELFF. CDR3 nucleotide sequence: TGTGCCAGCTCACCAGGGGGCACCGGGGAGCTGTTTTTT.

The genes are TRBV19 and TRBJ1-5; the D is unclear. This CDR3 is 13 amino acids long. The germline gives CDR1 LNHDA, CDR2 SQIVND (reference sequence). Trimming took 3 bases from V and 2 from J, leaving 5 bases between them. The CDR3 DNA is TGTGCCAGTAGTATGGACGGCAATCAGCCCCAGCATTTT. This translates into CASSMDGNQPQHF.

This clone was recorded once. The chain carries TRBV12-5 and TRBJ2-3; 8 bases are a match to TRBD1. This CDR3 has 14 amino acids. Germline V CDR1 and CDR2: LGHNT, FRNRAP. The V segment lost 6 bases and the J segment 3 bases; nucleotides outside the gene matches: 5. Here the CDR3 reads CASGHRGRTDTQYF. CDR3 nucleotides: TGTGCTAGTGGCCACAGGGGGAGGACAGATACGCAGTATTTT. Supplemented by reference TRBV12-5 and TRBJ2-3, the full variable domain reads DARVTQTPRHKVTEMGQEVTMRCQPILGHNTVFWYRQTMMQGLELLAYFRNRAPLDDSGMPKDRFSAEMPDATLATLKIQPSEPRDSAVYFCASGHRGRTDTQYFGPGTRLTVL.

The chain employs TRBV5-1 and TRBJ1-1, with 7 bases that match TRBD1. Unmatched junction bases numbered 5, after V lost 5 bases and J lost 1 base. The CDR3 runs to 14 residues. Germline values: CDR1 SGHRS, CDR2 YFSETQ. The CDR3: CASSLGDRNTEAFF. As DNA, the CDR3 is TGCGCCAGCAGTTTAGGGGACAGGAACACTGAAGCTTTCTTT.

The chain employs TRBV27 and TRBJ1-4, with D tentatively TRBD1 (6 bases). V was shortened by 3 bases and J by 0 bases, with 8 bases between the two germline ends. Germline CDR1 reads MNHEY; CDR2 reads SMNVEV (reference sequence). This CDR3 is built from 15 residues. The CDR3 here is CASSFRQATNEKLFF. The CDR3 bases are TGTGCCAGCAGTTTCCGACAGGCAACTAATGAAAAACTGTTTTTT.

The V and J genes are TRBV30 and TRBJ2-7, with TRBD1 matching over 11 bases. CDR1 and CDR2 from the germline V gene are GTSNPN and SVGIG (reference sequence). V dropped 2 bases and J dropped 1; count of bases not matched to a gene: 4. The CDR3 loop spans 15 amino acids. The CDR3 bases are TGTGCCTGGAGTTGGGGACAGGGGGGATCCTACGAGCAGTACTTC. Translation: CAWSWGQGGSYEQYF.

This rearrangement joins TRBV5-4 to TRBJ2-2, with 13 bases lining up with TRBD2. Germline CDR1 and CDR2: SGHNT and YYREEE (reference sequence). CDR3 length: 14 amino acids. J gave up 7 bases and V 5 bases, and 2 bases lay outside the gene matches. The CDR3 DNA reads as TGTGCCAGCAGAACTAGCGGGAGGGGCGGGGAGCTGTTTTTT. Translation: CASRTSGRGGELFF.

The chain uses TRBV14 and TRBJ1-6, with no clear D. CDR3 length: 13 amino acids. V was cut by 0 bases and J by 9 bases, with 6 bases left in between. The germline gives CDR1 SGHDN, CDR2 FVKESK. In DNA, the CDR3 is TGTGCCAGCAGCCAAGAGCTTCGTTCACCCCTCCACTTT. This encodes CASSQELRSPLHF.

The chain carries TRBV6-6 and TRBJ2-3; tentatively, D is TRBD1 (6 bases). Trimming removed 8 bases from V and 2 bases from J, with 17 bases in between. Germline CDR1 reads MNHNY; CDR2 reads SVGAGI (reference sequence). The CDR3 contains 15 residues. CDR3 coding DNA: TGTGCCAGCGGCAACCAGGGGAAATCCACAGATACGCAGTATTTT. Its protein product is CASGNQGKSTDTQYF.

This chain uses TRBV6-1 with TRBJ1-2; no firm D call. Trimming cost V 1 base and J 0 bases, with 3 bases left between them. The CDR3 contains 13 residues. Germline CDR1 and CDR2: MNHNS and SASEGT. In nucleotides, the CDR3 is TGTGCCAGCAGTGAAGGACCTAACTATGGCTACACCTTC. Translation: CASSEGPNYGYTF.

The chain uses TRBV19 and TRBJ2-2, with 8 bases that match TRBD2. Trimming at V came to 3 bases and at J to 5 bases, leaving 11 bases not matched to a gene. This CDR3 spans 17 amino acids. Germline CDR1 reads LNHDA; CDR2 reads SQIVND (reference sequence). The CDR3 loop is CASSIRRGGGWTGELFF. CDR3 nucleotide sequence: TGTGCCAGTAGTATTAGGCGAGGCGGGGGGTGGACCGGGGAGCTGTTTTTT.

The rearrangement links TRBV9 to TRBJ2-3; possibly TRBD1 for D (7 bases). Germline CDR1 is SGDLS and CDR2 is YYNGEE. The germline V and J ends were trimmed by 4 bases and 6 bases, with 33 bases remaining between them. The CDR3 is 20 residues long. CDR3 amino acids: CASSPPSGGGGVGRGDTQYF. CDR3 sequence (DNA): TGTGCCAGCAGCCCCCCGTCAGGAGGGGGCGGAGTCGGTCGGGGGGATACGCAGTATTTT.

The chain recombines TRBV14 with TRBJ2-1; 9 bases are shared with TRBD2. The CDR3 contains 15 residues. From germline, CDR1 is SGHDN and CDR2 FVKESK. Losses at the gene ends were 2 bases for V and 11 bases for J; bases not matched to a gene: 10. DNA for the CDR3: TGTGCCAGCAGCCAATCAATGTTGACTAGCGGCCAGCAGTTCTTC. Residues: CASSQSMLTSGQQFF. The whole variable domain, filled in from reference TRBV14 and TRBJ2-1, reads EAGVTQFPSHSVIEKGQTVTLRCDPISGHDNLYWYRRVMGKEIKFLLHFVKESKQDESGMPNNRFLAERTGGTYSTLKVQPAELEDSGVYFCASSQSMLTSGQQFFGPGTRLTVL.

J is TRBJ2-1 and V is TRBV27; 15 nucleotides align to TRBD2. The CDR3 loop spans 17 amino acids. The V gene end was trimmed by 5 bases and the J gene end by 4 bases; junction bases not matched to a gene: 6. From germline, CDR1 is MNHEY and CDR2 SMNVEV (reference sequence). The CDR3 region is CASSPRTSGRAYNEQFF. CDR3 in DNA: TGTGCCAGCAGTCCGAGGACTAGCGGGAGGGCTTACAATGAGCAGTTCTTC.

This chain uses TRBV7-3 with TRBJ2-2, with D uncertain. Germline lookup yields CDR1 SGHTA and CDR2 FQGTGA. Deletions cut 0 bases from V and 10 bases from J, with 9 bases between. This CDR3 is built from 13 residues. The CDR3 protein is CASSLTANTELFF. The CDR3 DNA reads as TGTGCCAGCAGCTTAACGGCCAACACGGAGCTGTTTTTT. Combining the CDR3 with reference TRBV7-3 and TRBJ2-2 gives the whole variable domain GAGVSQTPSNKVTEKGKYVELRCDPISGHTALYWYRQSLGQGPEFLIYFQGTGAADDSGLPNDRFFAVRPEGSVSTLKIQRTERGDSAVYLCASSLTANTELFFGEGSRLTVL.

V is TRBV7-3 and J is TRBJ1-1; D possibly corresponds to TRBD1 (6 bases). CDR1 and CDR2 from the germline V gene are SGHTA and FQGTGA. The CDR3 covers 14 residues. Deletions cut 4 bases from V and 4 bases from J, with 13 bases between. The CDR3 protein is CASSSQQGSTEAFF. Here the CDR3 DNA reads TGTGCCAGCAGCTCCCAACAGGGTTCCACTGAAGCTTTCTTT.

This clone was recorded a few times. The chain uses TRBV27 and TRBJ2-3; no clear D gene. V dropped 7 bases and J dropped 0 bases, with 8 bases sitting between them. The CDR3 consists of 13 residues. The germline CDR1 and CDR2 sequences are MNHEY and SMNVEV (reference sequence). Written as DNA, the CDR3 is TGTGCCAGCACACGGTCTAGCACAGATACGCAGTATTTT. It is translated as CASTRSSTDTQYF.